The present TCR beta chain was sequenced within a study of T cells in Graves' hyperthyroidism and ophthalmopathy. V lost 6 bases and J lost 3, with 27 bases in between. CDR3 length: 18 residues. Germline V CDR1 and CDR2: SEHNR, FQNEAQ (reference sequence). RNA transcripts were the template for amplifying TCR beta CDR3 regions. Primed by the HTBI set, a first-round RT-PCR was run on the TCR CDR3. TCRdb reprocessed the multiplex PCR reads via MiXCR and lists one record per CDR3 protein. Of 500,000 to 650,000 distinct CDR3 sequences in the sample, about 45% are singletons; the top ten hold 35% to 50%. In this sample, this clonotype turned up once. The target antigen is unknown. Study outcomes and limitations: Ophthalmopathy was model-predicted a median about 7.1 months pre-onset.

The sequence was collected from an adult woman with Graves' disease, either hyperthyroidism or ophthalmopathy (not recorded which). The J gene is TRBJ2-7, the V gene TRBV7-9; D gene unclear. Sequencing used peripheral blood or thyroid tissue (not recorded which). CDR3 DNA: TGTGCCAGCAGTTTCTCTTACCTTGGGCAGATCAAGTACTACGAGCAGTACTTC. Protein sequence: CASSFSYLGQIKYYEQYF.